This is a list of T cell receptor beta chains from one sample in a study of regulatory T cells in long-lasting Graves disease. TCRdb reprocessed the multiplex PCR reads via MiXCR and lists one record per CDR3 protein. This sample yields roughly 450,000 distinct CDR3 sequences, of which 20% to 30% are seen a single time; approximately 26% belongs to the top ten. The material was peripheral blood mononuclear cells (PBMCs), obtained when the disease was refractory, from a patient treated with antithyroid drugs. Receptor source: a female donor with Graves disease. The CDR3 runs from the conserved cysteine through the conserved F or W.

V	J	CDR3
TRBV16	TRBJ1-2	CASSQSRTGVLTTF
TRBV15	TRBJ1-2	CATSRDLYGYTF
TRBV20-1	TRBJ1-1	CSASKNLAGTVNTEAFF
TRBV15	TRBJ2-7	CATSRKTGGDYEQYF
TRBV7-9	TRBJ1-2	CASSLGSAYYGYTF
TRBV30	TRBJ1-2	CAWRKVPGYTF
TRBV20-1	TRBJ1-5	CSASFGQGNQPQHF
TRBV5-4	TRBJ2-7	CASSLEGVDLYEQYF
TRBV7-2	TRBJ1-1	CASSPSWDRRNVRSEAFF
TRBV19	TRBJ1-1	CASSRISPRGYTEAFF
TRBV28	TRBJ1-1	CASSPRITEAFF
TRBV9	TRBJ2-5	CASNLGTSEEETQYF
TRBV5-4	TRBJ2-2	CASSWVGTGELFF
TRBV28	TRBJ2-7	CASSSPGLYGQYYF
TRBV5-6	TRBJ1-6	CASSLDRMVPNSPLHF
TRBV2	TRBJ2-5	CASSENSGRGKETQYF
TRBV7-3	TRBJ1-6	CASSLTSSGSPLHF
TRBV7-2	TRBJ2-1	CASSRPDGYNEQFF
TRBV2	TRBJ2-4	CASSSGTGQNIQYF
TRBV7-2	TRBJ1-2	CASSLKGANYGYTF
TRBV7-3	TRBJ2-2	CASSLYGGGELFF
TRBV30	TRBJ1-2	CAWSVKSGGSTGYTF
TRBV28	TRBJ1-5	CASSSAGQRDQPQHF
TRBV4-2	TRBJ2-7	CASSQVGTSYEQYF
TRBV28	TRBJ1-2	CASSQTGTGGGYGYTF
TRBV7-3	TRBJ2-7	CASSLTGLAGDEQYF
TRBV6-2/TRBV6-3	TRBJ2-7	CASSEGESPVYEQYF
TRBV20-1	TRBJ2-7	CSAQKEPSGRYEQYF
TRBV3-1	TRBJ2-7	CASSQGFQGSYEQYF
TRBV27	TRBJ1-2	CASSTTGWDYGYTF
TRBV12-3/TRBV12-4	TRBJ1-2	CASSLGDRGFGYTF
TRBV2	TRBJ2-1	CASSPGLAWNEQFF
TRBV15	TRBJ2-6	CATSGDRAGANVLTF
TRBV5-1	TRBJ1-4	CASSLSTAATNEKLFF
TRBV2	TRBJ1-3	CASGGQTRSGNTIYF
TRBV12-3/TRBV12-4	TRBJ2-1	CASSFSLDNEQFF
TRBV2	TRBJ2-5	CASSESGLEVETQYF
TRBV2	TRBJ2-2	CASRVQGDTGELFF
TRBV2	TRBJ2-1	CASVEGEVMNEQFF
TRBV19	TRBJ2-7	CASSNGLAQVSYEQYF
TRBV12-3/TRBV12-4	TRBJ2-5	CASTTEKAEETQYF
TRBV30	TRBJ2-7	CAWIARTSYEQYF
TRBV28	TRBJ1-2	CALLSPANGYTF
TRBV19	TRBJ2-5	CASSIGGRSGETQYF
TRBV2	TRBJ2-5	CAGHGSGSYQETQYF
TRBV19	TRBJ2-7	CASSISASGPSYEQYF
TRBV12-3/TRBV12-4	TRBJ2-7	CASSLTVAVNSYEQYF
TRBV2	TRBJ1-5	CASSESGMKGNQPQHF
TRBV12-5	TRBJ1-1	CASGLGTGEMNTEAFF
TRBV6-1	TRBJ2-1	CASRSSYNEQFF
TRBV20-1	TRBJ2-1	CSARGGTSVDNEQFF
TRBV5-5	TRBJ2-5	CASSLEGTSGVGETQYF
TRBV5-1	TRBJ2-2	CASSSNLGFTGELFF
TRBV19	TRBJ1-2	CASSSTQGRGPHGYTF
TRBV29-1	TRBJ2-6	CSVQGAGANVLTF
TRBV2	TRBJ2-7	CANARDLTGFEQYF
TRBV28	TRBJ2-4	CASSPLRELQYF